The entry that follows covers one TCR beta chain sequence. Its antigen remains unidentified. Here immunoSEQ multiplex PCR was the method, and the copy in TCRdb shows in-frame clones only, minus some. The sample includes roughly 120,000 clones, 88% of them seen just once. The data belong to a study of T cell responses to AZD1222 COVID-19 vaccine. Study results and caveats: No repertoire was sampled before or during the peak T cell response, only after it.

The trim removed 5 bases at V and 1 base at J, leaving 5 bases unmatched. CDR1 and CDR2 from the germline V gene are SGHVS and FQNEAQ. The CDR3 consists of 15 residues. The sequence was obtained from an adult in good health. The sequences come from peripheral blood, collected on day 0 of MenACWY control vaccination. The chain carries TRBV7-8 and TRBJ1-2, with 9 bases aligning to TRBD1. CDR3 protein: CASSQGTGINYGYTF. CDR3 nucleotides: TGTGCCAGCAGCCAGGGGACAGGGATTAACTATGGCTACACCTTC.